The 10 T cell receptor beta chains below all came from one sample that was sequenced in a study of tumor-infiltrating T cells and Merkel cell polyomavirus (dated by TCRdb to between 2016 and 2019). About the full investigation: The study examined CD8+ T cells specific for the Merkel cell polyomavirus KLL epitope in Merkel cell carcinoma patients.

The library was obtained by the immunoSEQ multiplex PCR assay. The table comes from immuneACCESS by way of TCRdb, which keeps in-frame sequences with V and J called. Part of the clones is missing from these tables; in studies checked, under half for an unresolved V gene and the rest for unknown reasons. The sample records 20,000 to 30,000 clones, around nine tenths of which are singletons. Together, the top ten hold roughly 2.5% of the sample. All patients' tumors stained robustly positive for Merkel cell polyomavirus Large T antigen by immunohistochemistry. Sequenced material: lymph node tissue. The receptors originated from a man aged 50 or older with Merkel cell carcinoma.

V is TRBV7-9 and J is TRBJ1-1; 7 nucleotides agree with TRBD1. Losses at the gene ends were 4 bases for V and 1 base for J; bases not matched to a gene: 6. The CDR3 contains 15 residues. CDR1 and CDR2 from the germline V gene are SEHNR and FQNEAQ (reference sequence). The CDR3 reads CASSSGQVGNTEAFF. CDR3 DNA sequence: TGTGCCAGCAGCTCTGGACAGGTGGGGAACACTGAAGCTTTCTTT.

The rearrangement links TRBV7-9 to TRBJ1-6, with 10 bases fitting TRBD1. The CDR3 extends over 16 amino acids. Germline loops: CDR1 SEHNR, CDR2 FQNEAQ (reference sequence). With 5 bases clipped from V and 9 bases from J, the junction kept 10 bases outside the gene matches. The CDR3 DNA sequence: TGTGCCAGCAGCGAGGCCGGGACAGGGGCGTCTTCACCCCTCCACTTT. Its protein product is CASSEAGTGASSPLHF. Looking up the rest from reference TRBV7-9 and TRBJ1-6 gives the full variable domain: DTGVSQNPRHKITKRGQNVTFRCDPISEHNRLYWYRQTLGQGPEFLTYFQNEAQLEKSRLLSDRFSAERPKGSFSTLEIQRTEQGDSAMYLCASSEAGTGASSPLHFGNGTRLTVT.

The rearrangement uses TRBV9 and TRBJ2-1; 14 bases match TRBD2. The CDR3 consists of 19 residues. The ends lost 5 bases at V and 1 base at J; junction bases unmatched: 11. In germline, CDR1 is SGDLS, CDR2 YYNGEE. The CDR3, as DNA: TGTGCCAGCAGTGAAGATCCGGGACTAGCGGGAGTATCCTACAATGAGCAGTTCTTC. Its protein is CASSEDPGLAGVSYNEQFF.

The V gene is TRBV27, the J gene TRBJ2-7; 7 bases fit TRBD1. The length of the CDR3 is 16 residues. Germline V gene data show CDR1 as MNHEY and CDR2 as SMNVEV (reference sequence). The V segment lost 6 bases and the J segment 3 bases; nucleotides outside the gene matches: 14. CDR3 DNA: TGTGCCAGCAGCCTGGGAACAGGGGCGAAGAGCTACGAGCAGTACTTC. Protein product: CASSLGTGAKSYEQYF.

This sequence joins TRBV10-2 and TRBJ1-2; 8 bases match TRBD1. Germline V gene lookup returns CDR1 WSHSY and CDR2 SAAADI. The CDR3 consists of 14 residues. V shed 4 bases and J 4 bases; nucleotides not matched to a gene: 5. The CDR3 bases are TGCGCCAGCAGTGGGACAGGGCCCGGCTATGGCTACACCTTC. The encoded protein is CASSGTGPGYGYTF.

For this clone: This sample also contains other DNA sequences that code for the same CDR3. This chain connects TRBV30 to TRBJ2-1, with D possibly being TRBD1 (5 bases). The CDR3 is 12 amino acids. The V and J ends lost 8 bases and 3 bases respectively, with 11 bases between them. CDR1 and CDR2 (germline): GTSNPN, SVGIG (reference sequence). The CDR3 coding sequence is TGTGCCGGGGCTAGGCTCTACAATGAGCAGTTCTTC. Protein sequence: CAGARLYNEQFF.

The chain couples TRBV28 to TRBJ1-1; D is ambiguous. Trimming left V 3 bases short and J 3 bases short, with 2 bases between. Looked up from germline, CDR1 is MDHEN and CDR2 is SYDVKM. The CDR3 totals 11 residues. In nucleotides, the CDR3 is TGTGCCAGCAGTTTCTACACTGAAGCTTTCTTT. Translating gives CASSFYTEAFF. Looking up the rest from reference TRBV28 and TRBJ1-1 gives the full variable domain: DVKVTQSSRYLVKRTGEKVFLECVQDMDHENMFWYRQDPGLGLRLIYFSYDVKMKEKGDIPEGYSVSREKKERFSLILESASTNQTSMYLCASSFYTEAFFGQGTRLTVV.

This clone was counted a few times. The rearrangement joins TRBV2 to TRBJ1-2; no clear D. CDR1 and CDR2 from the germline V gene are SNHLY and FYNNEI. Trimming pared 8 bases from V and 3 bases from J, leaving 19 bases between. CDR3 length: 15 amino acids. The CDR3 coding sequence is TGTGCCAGCTTGGGTGAGAGGGTCCAAGACTATGGCTACACCTTC. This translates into CASLGERVQDYGYTF.

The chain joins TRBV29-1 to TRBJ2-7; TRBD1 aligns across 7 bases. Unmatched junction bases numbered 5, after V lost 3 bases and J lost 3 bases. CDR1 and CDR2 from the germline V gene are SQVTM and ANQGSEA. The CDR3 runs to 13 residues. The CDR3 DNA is TGCAGCGTTGACGGACAGGTGGGCTACGAGCAGTACTTC. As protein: CSVDGQVGYEQYF.

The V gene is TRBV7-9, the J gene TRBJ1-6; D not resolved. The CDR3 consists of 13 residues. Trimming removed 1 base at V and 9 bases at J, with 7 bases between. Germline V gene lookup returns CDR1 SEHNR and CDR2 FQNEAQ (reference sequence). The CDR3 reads CASSLGGSSPLHF. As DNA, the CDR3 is TGTGCCAGCAGCTTAGGAGGGAGTTCACCCCTCCACTTT.